Listed below are T cell receptor beta chains from one sample, sequenced in a study of shared clonotypes between healthy human individuals. Only in-frame clones appear in the TCRdb table, and some are missing; sequencing was by immunoSEQ multiplex PCR. Seen here are about 480,000 clones, nearly 80% observed once, and the top ten hold around 12%. Specimen: PBMCs. These receptors originate from a woman in her thirties or forties in good health. Some clones in this sample may be carry-over from other donors' samples. Each CDR3 is given with its conserved first and last residue. D genes are given only for firm matches. Clone size is shown for a subset of rows, as once, few, many or a class of expanded clone.

V,size,J,D,CDR3,DNA
TRBV2,.,TRBJ2-6,TRBD1,CARRDRGILSGANVLTF,TGTGCCAGAAGGGACAGGGGGATCCTCTCTGGGGCCAACGTCCTGACTTTC
TRBV18,.,TRBJ2-7,TRBD1,CASSRPGTAITYEQYF,TGTGCCAGCTCACGACCCGGGACAGCCATTACCTACGAGCAGTACTTC
TRBV28,.,TRBJ1-1,.,CASRASMNTEAFF,TGTGCCAGCAGAGCCTCCATGAACACTGAAGCTTTCTTT
TRBV28,.,TRBJ1-4,TRBD1,CASTQGQGVGKLFF,TGTGCCAGCACCCAGGGACAGGGAGTCGGAAAACTGTTTTTT
TRBV19,once,TRBJ1-5,.,CASSIHPGRHQPQHF,TGTGCCAGTAGTATACACCCAGGGCGCCATCAGCCCCAGCATTTT
TRBV4-2,.,TRBJ2-3,TRBD2,CASSPLAGASDTQYF,TGTGCCAGCAGCCCACTAGCGGGAGCGTCAGATACGCAGTATTTT
TRBV11-1,.,TRBJ1-2,.,CASSLAVDYGYTF,TGTGCCAGCAGCTTAGCCGTCGACTATGGCTACACCTTC
TRBV7-2,.,TRBJ2-2,.,CASSLDRTGELFF,TGTGCCAGCAGCTTAGACCGAACCGGGGAGCTGTTTTTT
TRBV5-4,few,TRBJ2-1,.,CASSLGAGNEQFF,TGTGCCAGCAGCTTGGGGGCAGGCAATGAGCAGTTCTTC
TRBV19,.,TRBJ2-7,.,CASSNRDTYEQYF,TGTGCCAGTAGCAACCGGGACACCTACGAGCAGTACTTC
TRBV5-4,.,TRBJ2-3,TRBD1,CASSTPQGVEDTQYF,TGTGCCAGCAGTACCCCCCAGGGGGTTGAAGATACGCAGTATTTT
TRBV11-2,.,TRBJ2-5,TRBD2,CASSFSGSPETQYF,TGTGCCAGCAGCTTTAGCGGGAGCCCAGAGACCCAGTACTTC
TRBV5-1,.,TRBJ1-4,TRBD1,CASSRAGGLATNEKLFF,TGCGCCAGCAGCCGGGCAGGGGGATTAGCAACTAATGAAAAACTGTTTTTT
TRBV6-1,.,TRBJ1-3,.,CASTPDGSGNTIYF,TGTGCCAGCACTCCCGACGGCTCTGGAAACACCATATATTTT
TRBV4-2,many,TRBJ2-7,TRBD1,CASSQEVFVGTGTYEQYF,TGTGCCAGCAGCCAAGAGGTATTCGTTGGGACAGGAACTTACGAGCAGTACTTC
TRBV19,few,TRBJ2-5,TRBD2,CASSIQPLGTSTTTQYF,TGTGCCAGTAGTATCCAACCCCTCGGGACTAGCACTACGACCCAGTACTTC
TRBV27,.,TRBJ1-4,.,CASSLGAGFGEKLFF,TGTGCCAGCAGTTTAGGGGCAGGGTTCGGTGAAAAACTGTTTTTT
TRBV5-5,.,TRBJ2-5,.,CASSSFWPSATQETQYF,TGTGCCAGCAGCTCCTTTTGGCCCTCAGCGACCCAAGAGACCCAGTACTTC
TRBV5-5,.,TRBJ2-1,TRBD1,CASSLGPGTGAYNEQFF,TGTGCCAGCAGCTTGGGCCCCGGGACAGGGGCCTACAATGAGCAGTTCTTC
TRBV11-2,.,TRBJ1-1,.,CASSLDPARGIEAFF,TGTGCCAGCAGCTTAGATCCAGCCAGGGGAATTGAAGCTTTCTTT
TRBV15,.,TRBJ2-3,.,CATSWTVTTDTQYF,TGTGCCACCAGCTGGACAGTTACAACAGATACGCAGTATTTT
TRBV15,.,TRBJ1-5,.,CATSREQGGNQPQHF,TGTGCCACCAGCAGAGAACAGGGAGGCAATCAGCCCCAGCATTTT
TRBV28,.,TRBJ2-7,.,CASSLLSSYEQYF,TGTGCCAGCAGTTTACTCTCCTCCTACGAGCAGTACTTC
TRBV10-3,.,TRBJ1-5,.,CAISEDRYQPQHF,TGTGCCATCAGTGAGGACAGGTATCAGCCCCAGCATTTT
TRBV5-1,.,TRBJ2-1,TRBD1,CASSRDSGEQFF,TGCGCCAGCAGCCGGGACAGTGGTGAGCAGTTCTTC
TRBV4-2,.,TRBJ2-7,TRBD2,CASSQVLAGVDEQYF,TGTGCCAGCAGCCAAGTGCTAGCGGGAGTGGACGAGCAGTACTTC
TRBV5-1,once,TRBJ1-2,TRBD1,CASSSGTARGYGYTF,TGCGCCAGCAGCTCAGGGACAGCCCGGGGCTATGGCTACACCTTC
TRBV25-1,.,TRBJ2-1,TRBD2,CASSEPKRGAWFF,TGTGCCAGCAGTGAACCCAAGCGGGGGGCCTGGTTCTTC
TRBV27,.,TRBJ1-1,.,CASSSGAGTEAFF,TGTGCCAGCAGCTCCGGGGCAGGGACTGAAGCTTTCTTT
TRBV7-9,few,TRBJ1-2,.,CASSRGQNYGYTF,TGTGCCAGCAGCCGAGGACAGAACTATGGCTACACCTTC
TRBV4-3,.,TRBJ1-2,.,CASSQDWGLGYGYTF,TGCGCCAGCAGCCAAGATTGGGGACTCGGCTATGGCTACACCTTC
TRBV28,.,TRBJ2-5,.,CASSDNGWYQETQYF,TGTGCCAGCAGTGACAATGGGTGGTACCAAGAGACCCAGTACTTC
TRBV28,.,TRBJ2-1,.,CASSPQHGGGKTYNEQFF,TGTGCCAGCAGCCCCCAGCATGGGGGGGGCAAGACCTACAATGAGCAGTTCTTC
TRBV5-1,.,TRBJ1-1,TRBD1,CASSLDRGQTEAFF,TGCGCCAGCAGCTTGGACAGGGGGCAGACTGAAGCTTTCTTT
TRBV6-6,.,TRBJ2-7,TRBD2,CASSYSSGGTEQYF,TGTGCCAGCAGTTACTCTAGCGGGGGTACAGAGCAGTACTTC
TRBV6-4,.,TRBJ2-5,TRBD2,CAGERESGQTQYF,TGTGCCGGAGAGCGGGAGTCGGGTCAGACCCAGTACTTC
TRBV11-2,.,TRBJ1-4,TRBD1,CASKPVRQGRDNEKLFF,TGTGCCAGCAAACCGGTTAGACAGGGGCGGGATAATGAAAAACTGTTTTTT